The 18 T cell receptor beta chains presented below share a single source sample, sequenced in a study of blood T cell repertoires in COVID-19. Here immunoSEQ multiplex PCR was the method, and the copy in TCRdb shows in-frame clones only, minus some. The table records about 190,000 clones, 89% of them present only once. Input material: peripheral blood. The source of these receptors is a man aged 35-49 years with acute or convalescent COVID-19.

The chain recombines TRBV3-1 (or the pseudogene TRBV3-2) with TRBJ2-1; TRBD1 matches at 7 bases. CDR1 and CDR2 (germline): LGHDT, YNNKEL (reference sequence). J gave up 5 bases and V 4 bases, and 8 bases lay outside the gene matches. The CDR3 loop spans 15 amino acids. Here the CDR3 reads CASSPQGGIHNEQFF. In nucleotides, the CDR3 is TGTGCCAGCAGCCCCCAAGGGGGCATCCACAATGAGCAGTTCTTC.

The rearrangement links TRBV5-1 to TRBJ2-3, with D possibly being TRBD1 (6 bases). This CDR3 spans 15 amino acids. The ends were cut back, 0 bases at V and 6 bases at J, with 14 bases in the middle. CDR1 is SGHRS and CDR2 is YFSETQ in the germline V gene. CDR3 nucleotides: TGCGCCAGCAGCTTGGCCACAGGGACCCCCGATACGCAGTATTTT. The encoded protein is CASSLATGTPDTQYF.

The V and J genes are TRBV29-1 and TRBJ1-2; no definite D call. In germline, CDR1 is SQVTM, CDR2 ANQGSEA. The germline V and J ends were trimmed by 6 bases and 3 bases, with 14 bases remaining between them. The length of the CDR3 is 13 residues. The CDR3 DNA reads as TGCAGCGTCACAGTACTTGAGCACTATGGCTACACCTTC. Its protein is CSVTVLEHYGYTF.

This chain connects TRBV5-1 to TRBJ1-1; D is perhaps TRBD1 (5 bases). V was cut by 1 base and J by 4 bases, with 14 bases left in between. CDR3 length: 15 residues. CDR1 and CDR2 (germline): SGHRS, YFSETQ. This CDR3 is CASSLQGRISTEAFF. The CDR3 DNA is TGCGCCAGCAGCTTGCAGGGTCGCATCAGCACTGAAGCTTTCTTT.

This clone was seen a handful of times. The chain employs TRBV4-1 and TRBJ2-7; TRBD2 matches 7 bases. The trim removed 4 bases at V and 9 bases at J, leaving 9 bases unmatched. CDR1 and CDR2 (germline): MGHRA, YSYEKL. This CDR3 contains 13 residues. CDR3 region: CASSPDGGYRQYF. As DNA, the CDR3 is TGCGCCAGCAGCCCCGACGGGGGGTATCGGCAGTACTTC.

This clone was counted a single time. The chain carries TRBV9 and TRBJ1-2; D ambiguous. Trimming cost V 7 bases and J 3 bases, with 10 bases left between them. The CDR3 loop spans 12 amino acids. The germline gives CDR1 SGDLS, CDR2 YYNGEE. The CDR3 spells CASSSGHYGYTF. The CDR3 nucleotides are TGTGCCAGCTCAAGCGGACACTATGGCTACACCTTC.

The chain combines TRBV2 with TRBJ2-3; D unresolved. CDR3 size: 14 residues. Between the trimmed V and J ends, which lost 5 bases and 5 bases, there was a span of 14 bases. The germline gives CDR1 SNHLY, CDR2 FYNNEI. CDR3 in DNA: TGTGCCAGCAGTTCGAGGAAGCTCATAGATACGCAGTATTTT. Its translation is CASSSRKLIDTQYF.

The genes are TRBV19 and TRBJ1-3; D unresolved. The CDR3 is 16 amino acids. Per the germline V gene, CDR1 is LNHDA and CDR2 is SQIVND (reference sequence). Trimming took off 5 bases at V and 0 bases at J, with 14 bases between the two ends. The CDR3 is CASSRLGGYSGNTIYF. The CDR3 DNA reads as TGTGCCAGTAGTCGGCTCGGAGGCTACTCTGGAAACACCATATATTTT.

J is TRBJ2-7 and V is TRBV27; TRBD1 might be the D (7 bases). This CDR3 is built from 17 residues. V shed 4 bases and J shed 1 base, with 20 bases lying between them. Germline V lookup: CDR1 MNHEY, CDR2 SMNVEV (reference sequence). CDR3 DNA: TGTGCCAGCAGTTGGAGGGGCAGGGGGTTAGGATCCTACGAGCAGTACTTC. It yields the protein CASSWRGRGLGSYEQYF.

As for this clone: The sample contains more than one DNA sequence encoding this CDR3. V gene TRBV12-3 or TRBV12-4 combines with J gene TRBJ1-2, with a weak D call TRBD1 (6 bases). The ends were cut back, 4 bases at V and 2 bases at J, with 8 bases in the middle. The CDR3 loop spans 13 amino acids. The CDR3 coding sequence is TGTGCCAGCAGTTCCCAGGGGAACTATGGCTACACCTTC. Translating gives CASSSQGNYGYTF.

The rearrangement uses TRBV19 and TRBJ1-4, with D perhaps TRBD1 (6 bases). Germline lookup yields CDR1 LNHDA and CDR2 SQIVND (reference sequence). This CDR3 region has 16 residues. Deletions cut 5 bases from V and 2 bases from J, with 15 bases between. The CDR3 region is CASSSNRESTNEKLFF. As DNA, the CDR3 is TGTGCCAGTAGTTCGAACAGGGAGTCCACTAATGAAAAACTGTTTTTT.

The genes are TRBV5-6 and TRBJ1-2, with TRBD1 identical over 10 bases. After removal of 4 bases from V and 2 bases from J, the junction contained 17 bases not matched to a gene. Germline assignment: CDR1 SGHDT and CDR2 YYEEEE. CDR3 size: 19 residues. CDR3 residues: CASSAPRQGARGGNYGYTF. For the CDR3, the DNA is TGTGCCAGCAGCGCCCCCCGACAGGGGGCGCGTGGGGGCAACTATGGCTACACCTTC.

J is TRBJ1-5 and V is TRBV7-2, with 11 bases lining up with TRBD1. Germline CDR1 reads SGHTA; CDR2 reads FQGNSA. The CDR3 is 15 amino acids. The junction had 8 bases not matched to a gene; V was cut back by 4 bases and J by 9 bases. The DNA for the CDR3 is TGTGCCAGCAGCTCCGGACAGGGGGCAAGTCGGCCCCAGCATTTT. Its protein product is CASSSGQGASRPQHF.

This clone has a single count. CDR3 DNA sequence: TGTGCCAGTAGTATCCAGGGGGACGGCTACACCTTC. The encoded protein is CASSIQGDGYTF. The gene calls are TRBV19 and TRBJ1-2, with 7 bases aligning to TRBD1. Losses at the gene ends were 3 bases for V and 8 bases for J; bases not matched to a gene: 3. Per the germline V gene, CDR1 is LNHDA and CDR2 is SQIVND (reference sequence). This CDR3 has 12 amino acids. Complete variable domain (other parts from reference TRBV19 and TRBJ1-2): DGGITQSPKYLFRKEGQNVTLSCEQNLNHDAMYWYRQDPGQGLRLIYYSQIVNDFQKGDIAEGYSVSREKKESFPLTVTSAQKNPTAFYLCASSIQGDGYTFGSGTRLTVV.

V usage is TRBV19 and J usage is TRBJ2-6, with 7 positions matching TRBD1. CDR3 length: 16 residues. J was trimmed by 0 bases and V by 3 bases; bases with no gene match: 2. Germline lookup yields CDR1 LNHDA and CDR2 SQIVND (reference sequence). CDR3 protein: CASSIGQASGANVLTF. The DNA of the CDR3 is TGTGCCAGTAGTATCGGACAGGCCTCTGGGGCCAACGTCCTGACTTTC.

This chain uses TRBV28 with TRBJ2-2; 13 positions agree with TRBD2. Germline V gene sequence: CDR1 MDHEN, CDR2 SYDVKM. This CDR3 comprises 17 residues. Unmatched junction bases numbered 4, after V lost 6 bases and J lost 0 bases. The CDR3 loop reads CASRRLAGGTNTGELFF. The CDR3 nucleotides read TGTGCCAGCAGGAGACTAGCGGGGGGTACGAACACCGGGGAGCTGTTTTTT. The full variable domain, in which reference TRBV28 and TRBJ2-2 provide the parts outside the CDR3, is DVKVTQSSRYLVKRTGEKVFLECVQDMDHENMFWYRQDPGLGLRLIYFSYDVKMKEKGDIPEGYSVSREKKERFSLILESASTNQTSMYLCASRRLAGGTNTGELFFGEGSRLTVL.

The table lists this clone with a count of one. The genes are TRBV27 and TRBJ2-7, with TRBD2 matching 11 bases. The CDR3 is 17 amino acids. The J segment lost 8 bases and the V segment lost 5 bases, leaving 17 bases of the junction unmatched. CDR1 and CDR2 (germline): MNHEY, SMNVEV (reference sequence). The CDR3 nucleotides read TGTGCCAGCAGTCGCCCGTTTACTAGCGGGGGTGGTAGGAAGCAGTACTTC. The encoded protein is CASSRPFTSGGGRKQYF.

The rearrangement joins TRBV13 to TRBJ1-6; 10 nucleotides line up with TRBD1. The CDR3 runs to 16 residues. Per the germline V gene, CDR1 is PRHDT and CDR2 is FYEKMQ (reference sequence). V lost 2 bases, J lost 9 bases, and 7 bases stayed unmatched. CDR3 nucleotide sequence: TGTGCCAGCAGCTTATCCAGGGACAGGGGAAGTTCACCCCTCCACTTT. Amino acid sequence: CASSLSRDRGSSPLHF.